This T cell receptor beta chain was identified in a study of cytomegalovirus exposure and HLA in healthy donors. Findings and limits, study-wide: As a later analysis revealed, most CMV-associated TCR beta chains appeared HLA-restricted.

For this clone: Antigen: not known.

A multiplex PCR was run with 60 Vbeta primers and 13 Jbeta primers. Original processing methods: In a later analysis, some 80 million unique TCR beta chains included roughly 11 million shared by two or more donors. Generated by immunoSEQ multiplex PCR, the TCRdb table keeps only in-frame clones and is missing some. That table furnishes V, J and clone size, whereas the DNA furnished D and trimming. This table holds around 160,000 clones, roughly four fifths found once. The sequence was obtained from a man in his forties or fifties in good health and CMV-seropositive. The source material was PBMCs.

This chain's CDR3 is CAISQDREQPQHF. The DNA for the CDR3 is TGTGCCATCAGCCAAGACAGGGAACAGCCCCAGCATTTT. This rearrangement joins TRBV10-3 to TRBJ1-5; 7 nucleotides line up with TRBD1. From germline, CDR1 is ENHRY and CDR2 SYGVKD. The CDR3 has 13 residues. V was clipped by 6 bases and J by 7 bases; unmatched bases: 6.